This T cell receptor beta chain is from a study of T-cell reconstitution after alpha-beta-depleted transplantation in children. This clonotype has at least ten counts. As it was prepared, the TCRbeta library received unique molecular identifiers. Each CDR3 protein is one row after TCRdb ran MiXCR on the PCR reads. The sample contains more than 500,000 distinct CDR3 sequences, 10% to 12% of which appear only once. In germline, CDR1 is MNHEY, CDR2 SMNVEV (reference sequence). V lost 2 bases and J lost 1, with 15 bases in between. The length of the CDR3 is 17 residues. The sequence was collected from a female patient aged 2-9 years who had a stem cell transplant for aplastic anemia, so the T cells may come from the graft donor. V is TRBV27 and J is TRBJ1-3; TRBD1 might be the D (5 bases). The sample here was PBMCs, mostly from graft donor cells, taken 180 days after TCRalphabeta/CD19-depleted stem cell transplant. Here the CDR3 reads CASSLPGLIRSGNTIYF. The CDR3 DNA sequence: TGTGCCAGCAGTTTACCGGGACTAATAAGGTCTGGAAACACCATATATTTT.